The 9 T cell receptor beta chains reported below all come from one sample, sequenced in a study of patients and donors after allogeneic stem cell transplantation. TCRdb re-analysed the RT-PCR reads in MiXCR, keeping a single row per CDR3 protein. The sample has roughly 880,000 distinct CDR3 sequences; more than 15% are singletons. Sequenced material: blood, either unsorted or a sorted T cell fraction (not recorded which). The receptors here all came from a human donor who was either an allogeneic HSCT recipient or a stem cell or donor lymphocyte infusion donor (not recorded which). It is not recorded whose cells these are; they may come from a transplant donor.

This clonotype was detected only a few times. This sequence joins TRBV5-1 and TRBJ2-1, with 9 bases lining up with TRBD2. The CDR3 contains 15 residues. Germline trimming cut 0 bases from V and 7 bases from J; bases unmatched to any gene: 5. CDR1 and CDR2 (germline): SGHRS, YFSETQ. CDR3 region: CASSLAVAGVNEQFF. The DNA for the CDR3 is TGCGCCAGCAGCTTGGCGGTAGCGGGGGTTAATGAGCAGTTCTTC.

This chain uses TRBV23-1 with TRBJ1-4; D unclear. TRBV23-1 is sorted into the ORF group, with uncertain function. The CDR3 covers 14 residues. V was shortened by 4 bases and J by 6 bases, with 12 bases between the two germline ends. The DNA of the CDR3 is TGCGCCAGCAGTCGGCCTGGAGGTGATGAAAAACTGTTTTTT. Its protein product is CASSRPGGDEKLFF.

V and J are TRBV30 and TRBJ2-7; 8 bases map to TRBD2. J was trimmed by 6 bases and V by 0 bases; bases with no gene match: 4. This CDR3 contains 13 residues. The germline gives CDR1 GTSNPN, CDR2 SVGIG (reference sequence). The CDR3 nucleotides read TGTGCCTGGAGTGTTGCGGGGGGAACCGAGCAGTACTTC. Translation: CAWSVAGGTEQYF. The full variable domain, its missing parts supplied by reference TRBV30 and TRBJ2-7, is SQTIHQWPATLVQPVGSPLSLECTVEGTSNPNLYWYRQAAGRGLQLLFYSVGIGQISSEVPQNLSASRPQDRQFILSSKKLLLSDSGFYLCAWSVAGGTEQYFGPGTRLTVT.

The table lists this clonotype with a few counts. The CDR3 DNA sequence: TGTGCCAGCAGCTTTACTGGTCGGGACACCGACTACGAGCAGTACTTC. This codes for CASSFTGRDTDYEQYF. V gene TRBV7-9 combines with J gene TRBJ2-7; D may be TRBD1 (6 bases). Per germline, CDR1 SEHNR and CDR2 FQNEAQ (reference sequence). Trimming cost V 3 bases and J 3 bases, with 18 bases left between them. The CDR3 sequence is 16 residues long.

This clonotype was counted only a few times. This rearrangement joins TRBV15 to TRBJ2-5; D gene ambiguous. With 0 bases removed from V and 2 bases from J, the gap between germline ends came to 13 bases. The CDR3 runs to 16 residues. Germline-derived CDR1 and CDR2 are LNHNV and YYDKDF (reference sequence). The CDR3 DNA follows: TGTGCCACCAGCAGAGATAACAGAAACTCTCAAGAGACCCAGTACTTC. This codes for CATSRDNRNSQETQYF.

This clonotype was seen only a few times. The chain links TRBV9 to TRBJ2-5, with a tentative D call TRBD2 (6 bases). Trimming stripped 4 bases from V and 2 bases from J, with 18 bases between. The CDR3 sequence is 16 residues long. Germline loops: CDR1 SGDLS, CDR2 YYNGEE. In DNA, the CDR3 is TGTGCCAGCAGCACCCCGATACAGACTAGTCAAGAGACCCAGTACTTC. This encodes CASSTPIQTSQETQYF.

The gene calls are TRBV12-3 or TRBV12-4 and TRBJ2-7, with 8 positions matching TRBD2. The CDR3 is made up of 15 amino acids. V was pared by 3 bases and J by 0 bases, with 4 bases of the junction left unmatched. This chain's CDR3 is CASSFKRGLSYEQYF. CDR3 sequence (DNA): TGTGCCAGCAGTTTCAAGCGGGGGCTCTCCTACGAGCAGTACTTC.

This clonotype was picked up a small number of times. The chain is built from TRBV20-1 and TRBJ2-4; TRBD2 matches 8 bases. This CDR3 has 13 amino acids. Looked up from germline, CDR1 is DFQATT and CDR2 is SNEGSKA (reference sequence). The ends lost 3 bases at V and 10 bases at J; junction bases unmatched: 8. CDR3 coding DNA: TGCAGTGCTAGGAAACGGGGGGGGCGGATTCAGTACTTC. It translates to CSARKRGGRIQYF.

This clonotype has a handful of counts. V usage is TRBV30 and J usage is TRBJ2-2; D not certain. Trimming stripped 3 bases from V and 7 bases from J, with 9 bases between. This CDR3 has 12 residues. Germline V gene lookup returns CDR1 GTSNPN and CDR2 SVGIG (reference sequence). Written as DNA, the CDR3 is TGTGCCTGGAGACAGTTTTACGGGGAGCTGTTTTTT. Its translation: CAWRQFYGELFF.